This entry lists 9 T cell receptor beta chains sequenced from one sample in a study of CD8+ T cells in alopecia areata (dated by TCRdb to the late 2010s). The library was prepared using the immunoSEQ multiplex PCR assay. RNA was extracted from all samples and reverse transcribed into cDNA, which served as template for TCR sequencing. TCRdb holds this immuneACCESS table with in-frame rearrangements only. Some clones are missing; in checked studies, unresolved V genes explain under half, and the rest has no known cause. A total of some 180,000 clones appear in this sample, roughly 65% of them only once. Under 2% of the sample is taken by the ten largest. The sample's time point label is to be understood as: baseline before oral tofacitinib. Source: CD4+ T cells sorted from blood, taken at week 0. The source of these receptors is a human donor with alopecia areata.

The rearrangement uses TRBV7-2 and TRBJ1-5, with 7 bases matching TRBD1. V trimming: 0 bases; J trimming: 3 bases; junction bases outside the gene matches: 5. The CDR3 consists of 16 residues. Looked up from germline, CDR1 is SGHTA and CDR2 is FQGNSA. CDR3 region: CASSLAGQEINQPQHF. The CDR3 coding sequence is TGTGCCAGCAGCTTAGCCGGACAGGAGATCAATCAGCCCCAGCATTTT.

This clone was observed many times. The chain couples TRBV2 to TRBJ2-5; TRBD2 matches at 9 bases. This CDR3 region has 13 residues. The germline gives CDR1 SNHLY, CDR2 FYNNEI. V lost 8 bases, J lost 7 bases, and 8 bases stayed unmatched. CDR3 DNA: TGTGCCAGCGTGGGACTAGCTGAAGGGACCCAGTACTTC. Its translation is CASVGLAEGTQYF.

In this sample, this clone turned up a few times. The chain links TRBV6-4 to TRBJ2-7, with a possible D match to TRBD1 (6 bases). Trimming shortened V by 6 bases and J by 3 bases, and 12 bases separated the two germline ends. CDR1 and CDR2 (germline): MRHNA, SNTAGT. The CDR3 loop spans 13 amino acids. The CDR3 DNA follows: TGTGCCAGCAGCATACAGGGCGGCTACGAGCAGTACTTC. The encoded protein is CASSIQGGYEQYF.

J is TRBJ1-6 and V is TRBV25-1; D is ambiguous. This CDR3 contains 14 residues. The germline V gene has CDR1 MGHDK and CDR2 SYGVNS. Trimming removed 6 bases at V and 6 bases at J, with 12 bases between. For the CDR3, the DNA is TGTGCCAGCAGGGAAACTGGATCTAATTCACCCCTCCACTTT. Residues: CASRETGSNSPLHF.

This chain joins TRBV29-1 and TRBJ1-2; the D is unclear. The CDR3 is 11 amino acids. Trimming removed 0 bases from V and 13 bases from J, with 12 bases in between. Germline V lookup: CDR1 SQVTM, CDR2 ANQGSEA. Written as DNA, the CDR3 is TGCAGCGTTGAAGATCTAAGGAGGCTCACCTTC. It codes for CSVEDLRRLTF.

CDR3 bases: TGCAGCGCAACAGGGAGCTCCTACAATGAGCAGTTCTTC. This sequence encodes CSATGSSYNEQFF. The gene calls are TRBV29-1 and TRBJ2-1; a possible D gene is TRBD1 (6 bases). The length of the CDR3 is 13 residues. Deletions cut 7 bases from V and 0 bases from J, with 10 bases between. The germline V gene encodes CDR1 SQVTM and CDR2 ANQGSEA.

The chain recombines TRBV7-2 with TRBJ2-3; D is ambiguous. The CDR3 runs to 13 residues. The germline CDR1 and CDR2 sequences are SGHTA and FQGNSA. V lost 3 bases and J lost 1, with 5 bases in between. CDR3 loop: CASSFSRTDTQYF. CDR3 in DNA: TGTGCCAGCAGCTTCTCACGCACAGATACGCAGTATTTT.

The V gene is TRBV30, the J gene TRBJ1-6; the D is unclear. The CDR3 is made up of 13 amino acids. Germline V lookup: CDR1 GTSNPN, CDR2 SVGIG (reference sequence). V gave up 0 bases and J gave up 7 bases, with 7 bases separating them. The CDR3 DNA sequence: TGTGCCTGGAGTGTATTCCAGAATTCACCCCTCCACTTT. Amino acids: CAWSVFQNSPLHF.

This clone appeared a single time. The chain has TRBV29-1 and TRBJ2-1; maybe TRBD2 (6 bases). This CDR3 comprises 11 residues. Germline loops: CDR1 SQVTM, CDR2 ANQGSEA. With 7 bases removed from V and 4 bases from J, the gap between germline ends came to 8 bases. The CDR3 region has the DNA TGCAGCGCCCGGGGGTACAATGAGCAGTTCTTC. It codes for CSARGYNEQFF.